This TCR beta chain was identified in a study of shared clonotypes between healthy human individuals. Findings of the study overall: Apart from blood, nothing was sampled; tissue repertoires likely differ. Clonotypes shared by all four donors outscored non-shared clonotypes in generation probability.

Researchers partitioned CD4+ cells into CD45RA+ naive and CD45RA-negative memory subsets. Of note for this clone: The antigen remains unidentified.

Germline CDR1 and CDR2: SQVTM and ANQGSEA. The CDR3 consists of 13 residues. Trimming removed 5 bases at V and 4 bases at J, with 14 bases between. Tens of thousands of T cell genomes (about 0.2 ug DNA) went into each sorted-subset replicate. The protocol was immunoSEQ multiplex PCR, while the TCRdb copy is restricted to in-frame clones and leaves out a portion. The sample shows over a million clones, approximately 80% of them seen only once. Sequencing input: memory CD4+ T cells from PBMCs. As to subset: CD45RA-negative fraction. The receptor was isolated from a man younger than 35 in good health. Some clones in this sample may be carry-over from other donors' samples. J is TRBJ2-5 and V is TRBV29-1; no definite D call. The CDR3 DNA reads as TGCAGCGTTAAGGGCAGGCATAGAGAGACCCAGTACTTC. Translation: CSVKGRHRETQYF.